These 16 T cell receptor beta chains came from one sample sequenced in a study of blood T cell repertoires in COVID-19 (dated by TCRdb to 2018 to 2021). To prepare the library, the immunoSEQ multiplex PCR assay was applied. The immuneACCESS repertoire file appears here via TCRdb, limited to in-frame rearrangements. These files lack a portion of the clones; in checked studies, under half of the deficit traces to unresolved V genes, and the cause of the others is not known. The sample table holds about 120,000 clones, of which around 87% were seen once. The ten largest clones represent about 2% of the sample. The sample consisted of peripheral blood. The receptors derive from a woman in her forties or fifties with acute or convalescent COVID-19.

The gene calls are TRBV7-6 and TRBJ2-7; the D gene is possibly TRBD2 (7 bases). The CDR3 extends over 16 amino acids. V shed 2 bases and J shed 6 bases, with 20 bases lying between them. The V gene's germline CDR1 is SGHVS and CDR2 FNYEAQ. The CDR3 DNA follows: TGTGCCAGCAGCTTAAAACGACCGGCGGGGGCGTTCGAGCAGTACTTC. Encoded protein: CASSLKRPAGAFEQYF.

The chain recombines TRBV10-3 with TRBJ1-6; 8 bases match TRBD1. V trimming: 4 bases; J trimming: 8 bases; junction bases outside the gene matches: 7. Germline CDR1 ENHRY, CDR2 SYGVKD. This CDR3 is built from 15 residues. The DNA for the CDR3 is TGTGCCATCAGTGCAGGGGGCCGGGGGGATTCACCCCTCCACTTT. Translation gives CAISAGGRGDSPLHF.

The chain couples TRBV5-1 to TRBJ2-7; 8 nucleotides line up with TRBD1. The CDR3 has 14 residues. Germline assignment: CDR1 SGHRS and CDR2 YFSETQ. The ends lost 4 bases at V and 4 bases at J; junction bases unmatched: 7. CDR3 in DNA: TGCGCCAGCAGCGTGGACAGGGCAAGATACGAGCAGTACTTC. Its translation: CASSVDRARYEQYF. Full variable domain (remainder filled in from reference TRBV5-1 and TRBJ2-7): KAGVTQTPRYLIKTRGQQVTLSCSPISGHRSVSWYQQTPGQGLQFLFEYFSETQRNKGNFPGRFSGRQFSNSRSEMNVSTLELGDSALYLCASSVDRARYEQYFGPGTRLTVT.

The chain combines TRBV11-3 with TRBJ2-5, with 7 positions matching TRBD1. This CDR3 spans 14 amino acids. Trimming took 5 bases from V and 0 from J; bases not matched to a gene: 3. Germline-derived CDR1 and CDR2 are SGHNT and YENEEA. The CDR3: CASSKGGYQETQYF. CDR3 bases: TGTGCCAGCAGCAAAGGGGGCTACCAAGAGACCCAGTACTTC.

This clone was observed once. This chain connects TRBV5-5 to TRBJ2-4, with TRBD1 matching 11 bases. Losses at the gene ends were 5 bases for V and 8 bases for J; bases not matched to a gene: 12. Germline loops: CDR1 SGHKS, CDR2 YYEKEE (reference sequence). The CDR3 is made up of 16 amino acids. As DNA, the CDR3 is TGTGCCAGCAGTCTTTTCCGGGACAGGGGGACGGACATTCAGTACTTC. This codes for CASSLFRDRGTDIQYF.

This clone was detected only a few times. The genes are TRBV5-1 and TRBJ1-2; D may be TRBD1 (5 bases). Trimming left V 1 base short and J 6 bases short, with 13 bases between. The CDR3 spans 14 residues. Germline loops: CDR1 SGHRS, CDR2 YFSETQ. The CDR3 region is CASSLSWQGNGYTF. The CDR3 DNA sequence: TGCGCCAGCAGCTTGAGTTGGCAGGGAAATGGCTACACCTTC.

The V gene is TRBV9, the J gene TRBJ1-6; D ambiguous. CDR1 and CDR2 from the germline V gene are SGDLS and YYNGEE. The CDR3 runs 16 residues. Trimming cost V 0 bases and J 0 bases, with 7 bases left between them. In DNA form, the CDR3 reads TGTGCCAGCAGCGTAGGTTCTAGCTCCTATAATTCACCCCTCCACTTT. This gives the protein CASSVGSSSYNSPLHF. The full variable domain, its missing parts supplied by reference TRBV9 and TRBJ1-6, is DSGVTQTPKHLITATGQRVTLRCSPRSGDLSVYWYQQSLDQGLQFLIQYYNGEERAKGNILERFSAQQFPDLHSELNLSSLELGDSALYFCASSVGSSSYNSPLHFGNGTRLTVT.

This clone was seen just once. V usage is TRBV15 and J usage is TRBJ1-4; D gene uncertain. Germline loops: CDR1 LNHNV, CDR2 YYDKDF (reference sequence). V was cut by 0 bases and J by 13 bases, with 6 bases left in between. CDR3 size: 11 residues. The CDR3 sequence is CATSRDLGLFF. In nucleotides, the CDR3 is TGTGCCACCAGCAGAGATCTCGGACTGTTTTTT.

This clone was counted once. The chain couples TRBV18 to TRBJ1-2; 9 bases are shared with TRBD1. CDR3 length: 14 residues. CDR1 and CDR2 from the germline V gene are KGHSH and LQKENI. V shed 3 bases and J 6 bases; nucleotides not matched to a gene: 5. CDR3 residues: CASSPTQGANGYTF. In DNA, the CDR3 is TGTGCCAGCTCACCGACACAGGGGGCTAATGGCTACACCTTC. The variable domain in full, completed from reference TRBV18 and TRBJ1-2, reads NAGVMQNPRHLVRRRGQEARLRCSPMKGHSHVYWYRQLPEEGLKFMVYLQKENIIDESGMPKERFSAEFPKEGPSILRIQQVVRGDSAAYFCASSPTQGANGYTFGSGTRLTVV.

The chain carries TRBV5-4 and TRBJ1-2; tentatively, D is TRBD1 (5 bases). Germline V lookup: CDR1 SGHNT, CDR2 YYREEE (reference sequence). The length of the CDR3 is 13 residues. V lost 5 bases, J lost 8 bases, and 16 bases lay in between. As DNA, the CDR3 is TGTGCCAGCAGTGGGGGGGGAGAGAAGGGCTACACCTTC. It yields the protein CASSGGGEKGYTF.

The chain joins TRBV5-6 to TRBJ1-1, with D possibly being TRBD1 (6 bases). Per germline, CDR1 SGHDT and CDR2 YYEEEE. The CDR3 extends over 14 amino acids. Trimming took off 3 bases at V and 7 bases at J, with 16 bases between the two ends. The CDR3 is CASSYLQGRSEAFF. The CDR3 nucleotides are TGTGCCAGCAGCTACTTACAGGGCCGCAGTGAAGCTTTCTTT.

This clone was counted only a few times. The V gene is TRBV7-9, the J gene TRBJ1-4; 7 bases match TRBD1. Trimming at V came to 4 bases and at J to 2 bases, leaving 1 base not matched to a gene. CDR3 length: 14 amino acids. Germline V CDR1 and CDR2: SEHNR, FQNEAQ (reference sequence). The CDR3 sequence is CASSWGQTNEKLFF. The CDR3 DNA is TGTGCCAGCAGCTGGGGACAGACTAATGAAAAACTGTTTTTT.

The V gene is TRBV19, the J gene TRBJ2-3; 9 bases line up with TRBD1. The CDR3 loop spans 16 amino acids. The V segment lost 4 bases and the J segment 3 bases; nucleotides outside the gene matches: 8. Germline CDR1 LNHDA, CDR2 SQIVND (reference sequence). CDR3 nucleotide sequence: TGTGCCAGTAGTACACCGGGACAGGGTTCTACAGATACGCAGTATTTT. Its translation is CASSTPGQGSTDTQYF.

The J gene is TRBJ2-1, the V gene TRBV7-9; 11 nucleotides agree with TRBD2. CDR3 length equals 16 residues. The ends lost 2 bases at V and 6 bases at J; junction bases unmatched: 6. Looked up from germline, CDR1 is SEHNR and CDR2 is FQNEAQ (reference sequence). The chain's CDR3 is CASSLPTSGSANEQFF. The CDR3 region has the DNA TGTGCCAGCAGCTTACCAACTAGCGGGAGTGCCAATGAGCAGTTCTTC.

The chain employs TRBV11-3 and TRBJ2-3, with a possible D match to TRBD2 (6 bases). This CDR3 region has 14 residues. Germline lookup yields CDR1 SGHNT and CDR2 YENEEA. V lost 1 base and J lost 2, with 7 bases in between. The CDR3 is CASSLAGATDTQYF. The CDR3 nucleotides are TGTGCCAGCAGCTTAGCGGGAGCCACAGATACGCAGTATTTT.

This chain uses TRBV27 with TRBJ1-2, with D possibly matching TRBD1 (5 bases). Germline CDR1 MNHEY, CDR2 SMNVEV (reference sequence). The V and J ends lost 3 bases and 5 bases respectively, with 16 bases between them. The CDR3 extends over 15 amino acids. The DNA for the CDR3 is TGTGCCAGCAGTTTGGGACTCCCCGGGGGATATGGCTACACCTTC. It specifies CASSLGLPGGYGYTF.